The source of this T cell receptor (beta chain) is a study of blood T cell repertoires in COVID-19. Across the whole study: The United States, Italy and Spain provided the acute and convalescent COVID-19 samples. The cDNA or gDNA used as material had been derived from T cells, B-cell-depleted T cells, or PBMCs.

In the study's own analysis: It was from reference gene primer amplification that nucleated cell counts were estimated. Profiling relied on immunoSEQ multiplex PCR, and the TCRdb table lists in-frame clones only, not all of them. For V, J and clone size, that table is used; D and trimming come from the DNA. The repertoire consists of about 190,000 clones, with roughly four fifths occurring once and the leading ten covering about 6%. Germline V gene lookup returns CDR1 SGHAT and CDR2 FQDESV (reference sequence). Trimming shortened V by 1 base and J by 5 bases, and 10 bases separated the two germline ends. CDR3 length equals 14 residues.

The sequence was obtained from a woman aged 40 to 50 with acute or convalescent COVID-19. Sequences were obtained from peripheral blood. This chain connects TRBV11-1 to TRBJ2-3; D is possibly TRBD1 (5 bases). CDR3 DNA sequence: TGTGCCAGCAGCTTAGACAGGTTGGGAGATACGCAGTATTTT. This sequence encodes CASSLDRLGDTQYF.